This T cell receptor (beta chain) was found in a study of PD-L1 blockade in urothelial cancer. About the research overall: Analysis of the blood was performed 3 weeks (second dose) and 6 weeks after treatment start. Blood gave a median 141,255 T cells.

The V and J ends lost 4 bases and 5 bases, in that order; junction bases with no gene match: 8. The CDR3 consists of 15 residues. Germline CDR1 is KGHSH and CDR2 is LQKENI. Time point of the sample: pretreatment peripheral blood. Individual patients had between 1 and 8 samples, taken pretreatment and on-treatment. Only in-frame clones appear in the TCRdb table, and some are missing; sequencing was by immunoSEQ multiplex PCR. The sample lists roughly 56,000 clones, roughly 84% seen once, with approximately 20% in the top ten. The clonotype comes from a man in his sixties with urothelial cancer. Sequencing used PBMCs, obtained around atezolizumab (anti-PD-L1) treatment. V usage is TRBV18 and J usage is TRBJ1-1, with 9 bases lining up with TRBD1. The CDR3 nucleotides are TGTGCCAGCTCACAAGAGACAGGGGGTAAAACTGAAGCTTTCTTT. Amino acid sequence: CASSQETGGKTEAFF.